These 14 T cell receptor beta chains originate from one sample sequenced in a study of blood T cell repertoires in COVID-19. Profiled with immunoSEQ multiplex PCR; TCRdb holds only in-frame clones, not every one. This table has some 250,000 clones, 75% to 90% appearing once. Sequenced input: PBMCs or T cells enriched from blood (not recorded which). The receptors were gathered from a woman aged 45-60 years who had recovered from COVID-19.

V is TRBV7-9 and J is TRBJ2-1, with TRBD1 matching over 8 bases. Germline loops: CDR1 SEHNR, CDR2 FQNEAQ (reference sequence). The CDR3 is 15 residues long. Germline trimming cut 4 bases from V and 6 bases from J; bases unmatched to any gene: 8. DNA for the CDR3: TGTGCCAGCAGCTCCTACGACAGGGGCACCAATGAGCAGTTCTTC. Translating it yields CASSSYDRGTNEQFF.

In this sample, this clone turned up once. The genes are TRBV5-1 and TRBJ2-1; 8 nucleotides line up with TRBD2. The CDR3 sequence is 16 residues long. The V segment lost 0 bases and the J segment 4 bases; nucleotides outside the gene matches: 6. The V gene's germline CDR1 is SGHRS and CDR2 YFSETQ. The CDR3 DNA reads TGCGCCAGCAGCTTGGCCAGTTCTAGCGGGTACAATGAGCAGTTCTTC. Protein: CASSLASSSGYNEQFF.

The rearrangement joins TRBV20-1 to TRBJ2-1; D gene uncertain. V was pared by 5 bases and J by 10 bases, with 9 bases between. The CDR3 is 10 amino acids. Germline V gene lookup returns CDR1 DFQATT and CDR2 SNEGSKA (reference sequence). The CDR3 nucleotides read TGCAGTGCTCTCGCTAGAGAGCAGTTCTTC. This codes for CSALAREQFF.

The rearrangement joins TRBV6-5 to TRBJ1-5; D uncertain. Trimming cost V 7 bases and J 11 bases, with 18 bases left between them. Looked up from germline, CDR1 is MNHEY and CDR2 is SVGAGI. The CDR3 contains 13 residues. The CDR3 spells CASTDEAPAAQHF. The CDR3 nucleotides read TGTGCCAGCACCGATGAGGCCCCGGCCGCCCAGCATTTT.

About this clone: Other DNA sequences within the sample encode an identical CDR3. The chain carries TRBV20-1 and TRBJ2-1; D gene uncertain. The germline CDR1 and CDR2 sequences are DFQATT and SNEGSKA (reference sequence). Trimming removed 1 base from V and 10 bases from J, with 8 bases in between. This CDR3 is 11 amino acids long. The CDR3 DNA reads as TGCAGTGCTAGAGCCCACTCCGAGCAGTTCTTC. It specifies CSARAHSEQFF.

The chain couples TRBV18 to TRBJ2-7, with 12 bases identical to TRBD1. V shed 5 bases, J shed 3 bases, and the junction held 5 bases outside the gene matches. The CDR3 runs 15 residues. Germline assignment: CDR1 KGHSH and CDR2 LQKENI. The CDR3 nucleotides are TGTGCCAGCTCATCGGGACAGGGGGCGATCTACGAGCAGTACTTC. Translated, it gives CASSSGQGAIYEQYF.

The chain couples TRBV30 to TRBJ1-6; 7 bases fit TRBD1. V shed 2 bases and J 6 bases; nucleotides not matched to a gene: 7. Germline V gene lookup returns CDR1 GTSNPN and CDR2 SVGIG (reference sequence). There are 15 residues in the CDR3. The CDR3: CAWSSGQPVNSPLHF. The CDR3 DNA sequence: TGTGCCTGGAGTTCGGGACAGCCTGTTAATTCACCCCTCCACTTT.

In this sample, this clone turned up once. CDR3 sequence (DNA): TGTGCCATCAGTGAGCGCGGCCAAATTGAAGCTTTCTTT. The encoded protein is CAISERGQIEAFF. This chain uses TRBV10-3 with TRBJ1-1; D is ambiguous. The germline V gene has CDR1 ENHRY and CDR2 SYGVKD. The CDR3 is 13 residues long. The V end lost 2 bases, the J end lost 7 bases, and 11 bases lay between the germline ends.

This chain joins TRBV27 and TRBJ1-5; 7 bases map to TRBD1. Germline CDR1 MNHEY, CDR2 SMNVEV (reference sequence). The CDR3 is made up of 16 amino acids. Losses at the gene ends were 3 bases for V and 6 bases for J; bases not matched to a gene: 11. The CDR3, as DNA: TGTGCCAGCAGTTTGAAGGGGCAGGGGGGTATTCAGCCCCAGCATTTT. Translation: CASSLKGQGGIQPQHF.

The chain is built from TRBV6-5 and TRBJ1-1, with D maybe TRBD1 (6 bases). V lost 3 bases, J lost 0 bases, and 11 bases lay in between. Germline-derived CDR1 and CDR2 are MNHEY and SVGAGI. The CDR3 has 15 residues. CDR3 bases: TGTGCCAGCAGTTATTCCAGGGGCATGAACACTGAAGCTTTCTTT. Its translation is CASSYSRGMNTEAFF.

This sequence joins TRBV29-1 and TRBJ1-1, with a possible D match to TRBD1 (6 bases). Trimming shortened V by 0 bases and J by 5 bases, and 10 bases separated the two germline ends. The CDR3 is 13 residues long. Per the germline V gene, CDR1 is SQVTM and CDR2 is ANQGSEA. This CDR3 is CSVEEGARTEAFF. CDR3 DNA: TGCAGCGTTGAAGAGGGGGCCAGGACTGAAGCTTTCTTT.

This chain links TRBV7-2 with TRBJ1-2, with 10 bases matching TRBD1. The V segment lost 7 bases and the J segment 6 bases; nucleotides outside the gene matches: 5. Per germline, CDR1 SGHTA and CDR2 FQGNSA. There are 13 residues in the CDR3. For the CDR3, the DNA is TGTGCCAGCAACTGGGGACAGGGGCATGGCTACACCTTC. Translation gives CASNWGQGHGYTF.

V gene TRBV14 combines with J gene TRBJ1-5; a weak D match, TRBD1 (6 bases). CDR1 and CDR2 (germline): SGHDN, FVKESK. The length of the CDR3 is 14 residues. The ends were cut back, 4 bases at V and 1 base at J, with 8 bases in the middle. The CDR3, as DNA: TGTGCCAGCAGCCCCGACAGGAGCAATCAGCCCCAGCATTTT. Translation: CASSPDRSNQPQHF.

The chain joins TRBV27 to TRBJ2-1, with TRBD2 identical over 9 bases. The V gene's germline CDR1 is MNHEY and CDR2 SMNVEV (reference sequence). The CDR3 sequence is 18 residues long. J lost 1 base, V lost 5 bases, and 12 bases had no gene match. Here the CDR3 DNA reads TGTGCCAGCAGTCCGAACCTAAATCTAGCGGGATCCTACAATGAGCAGTTCTTC. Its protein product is CASSPNLNLAGSYNEQFF.